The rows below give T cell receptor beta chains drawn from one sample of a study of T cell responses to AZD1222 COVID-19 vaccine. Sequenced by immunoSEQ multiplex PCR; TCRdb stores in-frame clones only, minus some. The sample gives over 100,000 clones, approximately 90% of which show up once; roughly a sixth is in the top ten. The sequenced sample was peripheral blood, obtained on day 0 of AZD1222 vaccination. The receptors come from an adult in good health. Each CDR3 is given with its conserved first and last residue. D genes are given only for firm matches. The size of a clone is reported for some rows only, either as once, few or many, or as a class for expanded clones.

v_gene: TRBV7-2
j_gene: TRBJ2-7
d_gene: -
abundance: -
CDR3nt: TGTGCCAGCAGCCAGGACGGCTACGAGCAGTACTTC
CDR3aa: CASSQDGYEQYF

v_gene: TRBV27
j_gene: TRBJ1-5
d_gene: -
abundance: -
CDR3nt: TGTGCCAGCAGTTGGCAAGGGGGCAATCAGCCCCAGCATTTT
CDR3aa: CASSWQGGNQPQHF

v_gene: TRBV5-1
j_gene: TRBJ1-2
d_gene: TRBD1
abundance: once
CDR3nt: TGCGCCAGCAGCCAAACGGGACAGGGGCATAACTATGGCTACACCTTC
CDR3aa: CASSQTGQGHNYGYTF

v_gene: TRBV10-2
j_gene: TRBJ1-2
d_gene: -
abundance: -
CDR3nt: TGCGCCAGCAGTGCAGGCGAATCCCCTAACTATGGCTACACCTTC
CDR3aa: CASSAGESPNYGYTF

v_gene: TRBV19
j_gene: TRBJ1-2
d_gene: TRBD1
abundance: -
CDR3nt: TGTGCCAGTAGTCCTACGACAGGGGGTGGCTACACCTTC
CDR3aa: CASSPTTGGGYTF

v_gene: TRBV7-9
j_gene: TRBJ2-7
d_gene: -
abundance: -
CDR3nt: TGTGCCAGCAGCTTAGAAATCGGGGCTTGGGAGCAGTACTTC
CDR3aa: CASSLEIGAWEQYF

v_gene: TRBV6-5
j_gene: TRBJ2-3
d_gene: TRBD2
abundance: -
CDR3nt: TGTGCCAGCAGTCTAGCGGGGGGGCCCGTAGATACGCAGTATTTT
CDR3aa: CASSLAGGPVDTQYF

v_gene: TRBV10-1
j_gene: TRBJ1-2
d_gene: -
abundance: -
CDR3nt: TGCGCCAGCAGTGAGTCGTCGGAGGCAGGGGAGTCTGGCTACACCTTC
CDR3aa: CASSESSEAGESGYTF

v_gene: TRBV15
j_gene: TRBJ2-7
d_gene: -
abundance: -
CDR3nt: TGTGCCACCAGCACACCAAGCTCCTACGAGCAGTACTTC
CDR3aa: CATSTPSSYEQYF

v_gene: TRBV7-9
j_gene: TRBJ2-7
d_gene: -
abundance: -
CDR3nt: TGTGCCATCCAGTCCCTCTCCTACGAGCAGTACTTC
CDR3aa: CAIQSLSYEQYF

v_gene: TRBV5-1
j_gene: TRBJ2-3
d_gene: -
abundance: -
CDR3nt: TGCGCCAGCAGTCTGACAGGGAGGAGCACAGATACGCAGTATTTT
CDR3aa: CASSLTGRSTDTQYF

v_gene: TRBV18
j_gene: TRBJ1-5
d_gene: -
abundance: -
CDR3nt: TGTGCCAGCTCCCCCGACGGGGCCAATCAGCCCCAGCATTTT
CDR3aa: CASSPDGANQPQHF

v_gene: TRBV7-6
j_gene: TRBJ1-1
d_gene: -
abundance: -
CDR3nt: TGTGCCAGCAGCCCAACAGGGATGAACACTGAAGCTTTCTTT
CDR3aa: CASSPTGMNTEAFF

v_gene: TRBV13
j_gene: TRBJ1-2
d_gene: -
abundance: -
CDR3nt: TGTGCCAGCAGGCGGCGTGTTGGGCCGCTCTATGGCTACACCTTC
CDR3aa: CASRRRVGPLYGYTF

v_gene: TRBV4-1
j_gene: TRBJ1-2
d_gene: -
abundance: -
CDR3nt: TGCGCCAGCAGCCAAGAAGGGGAGCGGGTTTATGGCTACACCTTC
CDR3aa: CASSQEGERVYGYTF

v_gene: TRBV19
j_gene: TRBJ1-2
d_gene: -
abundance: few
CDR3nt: TGTGCCAGTATTCCACCACCCTATGGCTACACCTTC
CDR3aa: CASIPPPYGYTF

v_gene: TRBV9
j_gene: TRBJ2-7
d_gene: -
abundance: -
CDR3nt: TGTGCCAGCAGCGTAGAAGGTGGGGCGTCCTACGAGCAGTACTTC
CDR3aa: CASSVEGGASYEQYF

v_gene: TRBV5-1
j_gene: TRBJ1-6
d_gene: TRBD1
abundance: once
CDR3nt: TGCGCCAGCAGCCCAACAGGGGGCCCCTATAATTCACCCCTCCACTTT
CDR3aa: CASSPTGGPYNSPLHF

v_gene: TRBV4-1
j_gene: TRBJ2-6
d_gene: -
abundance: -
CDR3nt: TGCGCCAGCAGCCAAGAAGGGTTTGGGGCCAACGTCCTGACTTTC
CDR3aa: CASSQEGFGANVLTF

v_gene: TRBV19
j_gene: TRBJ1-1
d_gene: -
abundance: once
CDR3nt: TGTGCCAGTAGTAATATAGGGGGGCCCACTGAAGCTTTCTTT
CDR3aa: CASSNIGGPTEAFF

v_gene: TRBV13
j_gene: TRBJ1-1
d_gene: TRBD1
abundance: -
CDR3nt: TGTGCCAGCAGCCCCAGGGGGGCCGACACTGAAGCTTTCTTT
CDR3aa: CASSPRGADTEAFF

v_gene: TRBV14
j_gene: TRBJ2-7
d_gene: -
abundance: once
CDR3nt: TGTGCCAGCAGCCACGGACTGGGACGGGGTGGATTTTTAGGGGAGCAGTACTTC
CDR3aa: CASSHGLGRGGFLGEQYF

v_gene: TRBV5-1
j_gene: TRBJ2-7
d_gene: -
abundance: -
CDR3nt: TGCGCCAGCAGCTTCTGGGGCGACTACGAGCAGTACTTC
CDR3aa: CASSFWGDYEQYF

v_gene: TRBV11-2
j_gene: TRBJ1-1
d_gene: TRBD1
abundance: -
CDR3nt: TGTGCCAGCAGCTTAGAGGGGAGGGCAGGGGGGCTGAACACTGAAGCTTTCTTT
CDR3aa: CASSLEGRAGGLNTEAFF

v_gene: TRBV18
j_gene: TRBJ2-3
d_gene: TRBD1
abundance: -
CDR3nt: TGTGCCAGCTCACGCAGGGGGAACACAGATACGCAGTATTTT
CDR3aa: CASSRRGNTDTQYF

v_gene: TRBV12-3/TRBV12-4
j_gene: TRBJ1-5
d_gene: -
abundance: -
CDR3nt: TGTGCCAGCGGAAATAGCAATCAGCCCCAGCATTTT
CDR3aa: CASGNSNQPQHF

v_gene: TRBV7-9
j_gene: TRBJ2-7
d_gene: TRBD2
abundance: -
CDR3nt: TGTGCCAGCAGCCGTGGGGGGGCCTACGAGCAGTACTTC
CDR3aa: CASSRGGAYEQYF

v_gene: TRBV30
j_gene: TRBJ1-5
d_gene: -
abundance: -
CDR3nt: TGTGCCTGGAGTGTCAGGGGCAATCAGCCCCAGCATTTT
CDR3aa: CAWSVRGNQPQHF

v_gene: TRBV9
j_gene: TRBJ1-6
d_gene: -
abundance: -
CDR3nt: TGTGCCAGCAGCGTAGACGGGGTCCATAATTCACCCCTCCACTTT
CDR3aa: CASSVDGVHNSPLHF

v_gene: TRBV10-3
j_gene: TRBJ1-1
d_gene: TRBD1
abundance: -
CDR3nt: TGTGCCATCAACAACGGACAGGGGTCGAACACTGAAGCTTTCTTT
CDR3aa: CAINNGQGSNTEAFF

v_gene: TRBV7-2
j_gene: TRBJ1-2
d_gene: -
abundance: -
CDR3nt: TGTGCCAGCAGTACGGACCCAAGTAACTATGGCTACACCTTC
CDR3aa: CASSTDPSNYGYTF

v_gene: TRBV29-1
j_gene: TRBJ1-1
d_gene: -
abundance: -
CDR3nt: TGCAGCGTTGAACCGACAGGGAACACTGAAGCTTTCTTT
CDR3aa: CSVEPTGNTEAFF

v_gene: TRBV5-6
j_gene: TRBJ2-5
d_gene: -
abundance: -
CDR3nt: TGTGCCAGCAGGGCTAGCCTGGGGGCCCAAGAGACCCAGTACTTC
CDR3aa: CASRASLGAQETQYF

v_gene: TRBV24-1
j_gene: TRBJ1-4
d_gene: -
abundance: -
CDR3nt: TGTGCCATGGGGGACAAGCAGGGTTTGGATGAAAAACTGTTTTTT
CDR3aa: CAMGDKQGLDEKLFF

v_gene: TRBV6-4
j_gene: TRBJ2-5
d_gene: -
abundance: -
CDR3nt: TGTGCCAGCAGTGACTCGAGGGTCCAGGGGTTAATAAGAGAGACCCAGTACTTC
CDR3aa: CASSDSRVQGLIRETQYF

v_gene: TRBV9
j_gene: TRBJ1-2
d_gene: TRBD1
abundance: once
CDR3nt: TGTGCCAGCAGCGTAGGCTCTGGGACAGGGGGCGACGGCTACACCTTC
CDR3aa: CASSVGSGTGGDGYTF

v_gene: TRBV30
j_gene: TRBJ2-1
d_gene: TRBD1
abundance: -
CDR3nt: TGTGCCTGGCGGGGGAACAGGGGGCGGTTGGATGAGCAGTTCTTC
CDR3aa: CAWRGNRGRLDEQFF

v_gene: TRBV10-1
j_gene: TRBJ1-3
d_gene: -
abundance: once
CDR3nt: TGCGCCAGCAGTGAAGGAGTAGGACCTGGAAACACCATATATTTT
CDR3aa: CASSEGVGPGNTIYF

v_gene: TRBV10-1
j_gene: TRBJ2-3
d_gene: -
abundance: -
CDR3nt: TGCGCCACCAGTGCGGGGCCGATAGATACGCAGTATTTT
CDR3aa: CATSAGPIDTQYF

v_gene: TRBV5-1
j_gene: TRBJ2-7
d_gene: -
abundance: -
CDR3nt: TGCGCCAGCAGCTTGCTGTGGCCATCACGCTACGAGCAGTACTTC
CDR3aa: CASSLLWPSRYEQYF

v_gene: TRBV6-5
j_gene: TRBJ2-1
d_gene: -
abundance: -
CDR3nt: TGTGCCAGCAGTAGACCGGGGCTTGAGCAGTTCTTC
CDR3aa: CASSRPGLEQFF